The 17 T cell receptor beta chains presented below share a single source sample, sequenced in a study of cytomegalovirus exposure and HLA in healthy donors. The PCR was carried out with 60 Vbeta primers and 13 Jbeta primers. Only in-frame clones appear in the TCRdb table, and some are missing; sequencing was by immunoSEQ multiplex PCR. This table has around 200,000 clones, around 80% appearing once. The sample comprised PBMCs. Every receptor here comes from a woman aged 55-75 years in good health and CMV-seropositive.

A few counts support this clone. The genes are TRBV7-9 and TRBJ2-3, with a possible D match to TRBD1 (6 bases). Germline V lookup: CDR1 SEHNR, CDR2 FQNEAQ (reference sequence). The CDR3 covers 13 residues. V lost 5 bases and J lost 4, with 10 bases in between. CDR3: CASSPRGPDTQYF. The CDR3 bases are TGTGCCAGCAGCCCCAGGGGTCCAGATACGCAGTATTTT.

This clone has only one observation. The chain carries TRBV2 and TRBJ2-3, with D maybe TRBD1 (6 bases). Germline CDR1 is SNHLY and CDR2 is FYNNEI. V lost 7 bases to trimming and J lost 3 bases, with 14 bases between them. The CDR3 has 14 amino acids. CDR3 sequence: CASTRGGLTDTQYF. As DNA, the CDR3 is TGTGCCAGCACCCGTGGGGGCCTTACAGATACGCAGTATTTT. The full variable domain, its missing parts supplied by reference TRBV2 and TRBJ2-3, is EPEVTQTPSHQVTQMGQEVILRCVPISNHLYFYWYRQILGQKVEFLVSFYNNEISEKSEIFDDQFSVERPDGSNFTLKIRSTKLEDSAMYFCASTRGGLTDTQYFGPGTRLTVL.

The genes are TRBV28 and TRBJ1-2; a possible D gene is TRBD1 (6 bases). The CDR3 contains 14 residues. Germline lookup yields CDR1 MDHEN and CDR2 SYDVKM. Between the trimmed V and J ends, which lost 5 bases and 4 bases, there was a span of 14 bases. Here the CDR3 DNA reads TGTGCCAGCAGTCCAAGCGGGACAAGCTATGGCTACACCTTC. Its protein is CASSPSGTSYGYTF.

CDR3 in amino acids: CASSLGPANNSPLHF. The CDR3 DNA sequence: TGTGCCAGCAGTTTAGGGCCAGCAAATAATTCACCCCTCCACTTT. V gene TRBV27 combines with J gene TRBJ1-6; D is undetermined. V was cut by 2 bases and J by 5 bases, with 10 bases left in between. CDR3 length equals 15 residues. Germline CDR1 and CDR2: MNHEY and SMNVEV (reference sequence).

The chain combines TRBV6-5 with TRBJ2-7; TRBD1 matches at 7 bases. Germline CDR1 MNHEY, CDR2 SVGAGI. With V trimmed by 5 bases and J by 4 bases, 5 bases remained unmatched. This CDR3 is 13 amino acids long. The CDR3 protein is CASSMTGRYEQYF. The CDR3 DNA follows: TGTGCCAGCAGTATGACAGGGCGTTACGAGCAGTACTTC.

In this sample, this clone turned up once. The chain joins TRBV2 to TRBJ1-6; D might be TRBD1 (6 bases). From germline, CDR1 is SNHLY and CDR2 FYNNEI. This CDR3 is 13 amino acids long. V was shortened by 9 bases and J by 7 bases, with 13 bases between the two germline ends. The CDR3 DNA reads TGTGCCAGACAGGGATTCGGGAATTCACCCCTCCACTTT. Translating it yields CARQGFGNSPLHF.

V gene TRBV11-2 combines with J gene TRBJ2-4, with D possibly being TRBD1 (6 bases). The CDR3 is 15 amino acids. Trimming left V 5 bases short and J 2 bases short, with 13 bases between. The germline V gene has CDR1 SGHAT and CDR2 FQNNGV. CDR3 in DNA: TGTGCCAGCAGCCTATACAGGGAGCCCAAAAACATTCAGTACTTC. It codes for CASSLYREPKNIQYF.

The chain combines TRBV5-1 with TRBJ2-1; D perhaps matches TRBD1 (6 bases). Germline assignment: CDR1 SGHRS and CDR2 YFSETQ. Trimming took 5 bases from V and 12 from J, leaving 15 bases between them. The CDR3 is 12 residues long. This CDR3 is CASRPSGTRQFF. CDR3 nucleotide sequence: TGCGCCAGCAGACCATCCGGGACAAGGCAGTTCTTC.

V gene TRBV7-9 combines with J gene TRBJ1-2, with D perhaps TRBD1 (5 bases). The germline V and J ends were trimmed by 1 base and 4 bases, with 7 bases remaining between them. This CDR3 has 13 amino acids. Germline V gene sequence: CDR1 SEHNR, CDR2 FQNEAQ (reference sequence). CDR3: CASSLGQPYGYTF. In DNA, the CDR3 is TGTGCCAGCAGCTTAGGACAGCCCTATGGCTACACCTTC.

The V call is TRBV7-8, the J call TRBJ1-4; D is ambiguous. The CDR3 sequence is 14 residues long. Germline values: CDR1 SGHVS, CDR2 FQNEAQ. The V and J ends lost 8 bases and 7 bases respectively, with 17 bases between them. CDR3 bases: TGTGCCAGCGGAGGCGGGGTAGGCGTTGAAAAACTGTTTTTT. Amino acid sequence: CASGGGVGVEKLFF. The whole variable domain, remainder taken from reference TRBV7-8 and TRBJ1-4, is GAGVSQSPRYKVAKRGQDVALRCDPISGHVSLFWYQQALGQGPEFLTYFQNEAQLDKSGLPSDRFFAERPEGSVSTLKIQRTQQEDSAVYLCASGGGVGVEKLFFGSGTQLSVL.

The V gene is TRBV7-2, the J gene TRBJ2-1; D might be TRBD1 (6 bases). The CDR3 loop spans 15 amino acids. Germline CDR1 reads SGHTA; CDR2 reads FQGNSA. V was pared by 5 bases and J by 6 bases, with 17 bases between. CDR3 protein: CASSPRGLVTNEQFF. In DNA, the CDR3 is TGTGCCAGCAGCCCCAGGGGTCTCGTAACCAATGAGCAGTTCTTC.

The chain carries TRBV7-9 and TRBJ2-4; 10 bases fit TRBD1. From germline, CDR1 is SEHNR and CDR2 FQNEAQ (reference sequence). J gave up 8 bases and V 0 bases, and 4 bases lay outside the gene matches. The CDR3 consists of 15 residues. CDR3 loop: CASSLASGTGDIQYF. Written as DNA, the CDR3 is TGTGCCAGCAGCTTAGCATCCGGGACAGGGGACATTCAGTACTTC.

The rearrangement links TRBV5-1 to TRBJ2-3, with TRBD2 identical over 8 bases. CDR3 length: 14 amino acids. In germline, CDR1 is SGHRS, CDR2 YFSETQ. After removal of 0 bases from V and 4 bases from J, the junction contained 1 base not matched to a gene. This CDR3 reads CASSLETSADTQYF. Here the CDR3 DNA reads TGCGCCAGCAGCTTGGAGACTAGCGCAGATACGCAGTATTTT. Full variable domain (missing parts from reference TRBV5-1 and TRBJ2-3): KAGVTQTPRYLIKTRGQQVTLSCSPISGHRSVSWYQQTPGQGLQFLFEYFSETQRNKGNFPGRFSGRQFSNSRSEMNVSTLELGDSALYLCASSLETSADTQYFGPGTRLTVL.

To note about this clone: The junction and the germline gene differ at one end; a read error may be behind it. The J gene is TRBJ2-1, the V gene TRBV29-1; D uncertain. Germline values: CDR1 SQVTM, CDR2 ANQGSEA. This CDR3 contains 14 residues. The DNA for the CDR3 is TGCAGCGTTACCCCGAGACTCGCCTACGATGAGCAGTTCTTC. Protein sequence: CSVTPRLAYDEQFF.

The chain carries TRBV7-9 and TRBJ2-7, with D possibly being TRBD2 (5 bases). Germline V gives CDR1 SEHNR, CDR2 FQNEAQ (reference sequence). The ends were cut back, 5 bases at V and 3 bases at J, with 8 bases in the middle. This CDR3 has 12 amino acids. CDR3 amino acids: CASSPADYEQYF. CDR3 in DNA: TGTGCCAGCAGCCCAGCGGACTACGAGCAGTACTTC.

This rearrangement joins TRBV4-2 to TRBJ2-5, with 11 positions matching TRBD1. From germline, CDR1 is LGHNA and CDR2 YNFKEQ. With V trimmed by 0 bases and J by 5 bases, 5 bases remained unmatched. The CDR3 covers 16 residues. In DNA form, the CDR3 reads TGTGCCAGCAGCCAAGAAGGGACAGGGGGGCGGGAGACCCAGTACTTC. This translates into CASSQEGTGGRETQYF.

The rearrangement links TRBV28 to TRBJ2-2, with D possibly matching TRBD2 (5 bases). V lost 3 bases to trimming and J lost 3 bases, with 8 bases between them. In germline, CDR1 is MDHEN, CDR2 SYDVKM. This CDR3 comprises 14 residues. CDR3 amino acids: CASSFRGYTGELFF. The CDR3 nucleotides are TGTGCCAGCAGTTTCCGGGGATACACCGGGGAGCTGTTTTTT.